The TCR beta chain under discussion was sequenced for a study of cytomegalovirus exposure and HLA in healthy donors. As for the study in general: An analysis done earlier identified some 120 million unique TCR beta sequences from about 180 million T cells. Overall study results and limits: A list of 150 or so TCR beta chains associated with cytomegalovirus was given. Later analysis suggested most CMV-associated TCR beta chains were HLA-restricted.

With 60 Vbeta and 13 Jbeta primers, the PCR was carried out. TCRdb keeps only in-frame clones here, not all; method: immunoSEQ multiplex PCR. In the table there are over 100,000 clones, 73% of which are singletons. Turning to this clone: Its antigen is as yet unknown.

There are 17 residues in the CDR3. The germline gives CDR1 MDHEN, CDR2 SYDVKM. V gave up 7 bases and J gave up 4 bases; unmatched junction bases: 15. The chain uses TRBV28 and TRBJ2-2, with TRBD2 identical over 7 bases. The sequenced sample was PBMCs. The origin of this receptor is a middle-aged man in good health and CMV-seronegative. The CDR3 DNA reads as TGTGCCAGCACCGCTTCCGGGACTACAGTCTCCACCGGGGAGCTGTTTTTT. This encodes CASTASGTTVSTGELFF.